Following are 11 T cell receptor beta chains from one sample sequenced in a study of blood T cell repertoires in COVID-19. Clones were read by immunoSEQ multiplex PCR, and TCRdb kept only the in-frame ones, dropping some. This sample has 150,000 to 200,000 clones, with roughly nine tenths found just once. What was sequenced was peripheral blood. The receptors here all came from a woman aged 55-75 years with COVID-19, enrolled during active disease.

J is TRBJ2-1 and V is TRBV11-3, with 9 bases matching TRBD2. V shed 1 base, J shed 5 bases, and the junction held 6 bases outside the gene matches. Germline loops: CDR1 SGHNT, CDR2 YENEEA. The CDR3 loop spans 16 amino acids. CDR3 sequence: CASSLGAGGFNNEQFF. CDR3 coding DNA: TGTGCCAGCAGCTTAGGGGCGGGAGGGTTTAACAATGAGCAGTTCTTC.

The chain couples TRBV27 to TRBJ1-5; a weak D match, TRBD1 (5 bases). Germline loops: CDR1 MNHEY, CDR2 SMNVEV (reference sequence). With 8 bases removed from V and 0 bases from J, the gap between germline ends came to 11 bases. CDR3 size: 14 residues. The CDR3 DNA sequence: TGTGCCAGCCCTTGGACAAATAGCAATCAGCCCCAGCATTTT. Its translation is CASPWTNSNQPQHF.

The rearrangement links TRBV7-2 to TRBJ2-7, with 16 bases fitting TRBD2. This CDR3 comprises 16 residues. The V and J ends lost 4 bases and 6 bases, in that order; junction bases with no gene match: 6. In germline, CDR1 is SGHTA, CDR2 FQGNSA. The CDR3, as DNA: TGTGCCAGCAGCTCCCCCGGGACTAGCGGGAGGGGCGAGCAGTACTTC. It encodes CASSSPGTSGRGEQYF. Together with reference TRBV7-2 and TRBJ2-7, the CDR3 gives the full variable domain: GAGVSQSPSNKVTEKGKDVELRCDPISGHTALYWYRQSLGQGLEFLIYFQGNSAPDKSGLPSDRFSAERTGGSVSTLTIQRTQQEDSAVYLCASSSPGTSGRGEQYFGPGTRLTVT.

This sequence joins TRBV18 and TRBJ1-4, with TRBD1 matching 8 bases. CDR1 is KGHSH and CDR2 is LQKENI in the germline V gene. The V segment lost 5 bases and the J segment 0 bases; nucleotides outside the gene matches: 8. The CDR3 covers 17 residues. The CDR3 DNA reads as TGTGCCAGCTCAAACTGGGCAGGGGGCTCAACTAATGAAAAACTGTTTTTT. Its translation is CASSNWAGGSTNEKLFF.

CDR3 region: CASSSRRSDGYTF. Here the CDR3 DNA reads TGCGCCAGCAGCTCTCGGCGGAGCGATGGCTACACCTTC. The rearrangement joins TRBV5-1 to TRBJ1-2, with D unclear. Germline-derived CDR1 and CDR2 are SGHRS and YFSETQ. CDR3 length equals 13 residues. Trimming shortened V by 3 bases and J by 6 bases, and 12 bases separated the two germline ends.

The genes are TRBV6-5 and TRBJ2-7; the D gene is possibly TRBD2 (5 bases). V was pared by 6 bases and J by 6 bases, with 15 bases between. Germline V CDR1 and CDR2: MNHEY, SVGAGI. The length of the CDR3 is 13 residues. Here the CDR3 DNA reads TGTGCCAGCAGGCGCTCCCCTCTAGCCGAGCAGTACTTC. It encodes CASRRSPLAEQYF.

CDR3 DNA sequence: TGTGCTAGTGGTTTGGGGACAGGGGCCTACGAGCAGTACTTC. As protein: CASGLGTGAYEQYF. The chain employs TRBV12-5 and TRBJ2-7; 9 positions agree with TRBD1. V shed 1 base and J 2 bases; nucleotides not matched to a gene: 0. CDR1 is LGHNT and CDR2 is FRNRAP in the germline V gene. This CDR3 has 14 residues. The full variable domain, its missing parts supplied by reference TRBV12-5 and TRBJ2-7, is DARVTQTPRHKVTEMGQEVTMRCQPILGHNTVFWYRQTMMQGLELLAYFRNRAPLDDSGMPKDRFSAEMPDATLATLKIQPSEPRDSAVYFCASGLGTGAYEQYFGPGTRLTVT.

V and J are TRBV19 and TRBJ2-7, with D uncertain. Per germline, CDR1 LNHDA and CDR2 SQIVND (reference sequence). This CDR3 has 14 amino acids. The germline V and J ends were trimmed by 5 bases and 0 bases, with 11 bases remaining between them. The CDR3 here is CASSPKTNSYEQYF. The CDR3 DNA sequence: TGTGCCAGTAGTCCCAAGACAAACTCCTACGAGCAGTACTTC.

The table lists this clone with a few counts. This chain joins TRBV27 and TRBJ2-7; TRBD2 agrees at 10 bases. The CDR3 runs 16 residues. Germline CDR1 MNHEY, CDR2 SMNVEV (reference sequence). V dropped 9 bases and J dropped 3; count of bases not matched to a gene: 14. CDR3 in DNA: TGTGCCAGGAAGCCGTTAACTAGCGGGATATGCTACGAGCAGTACTTC. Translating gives CARKPLTSGICYEQYF.

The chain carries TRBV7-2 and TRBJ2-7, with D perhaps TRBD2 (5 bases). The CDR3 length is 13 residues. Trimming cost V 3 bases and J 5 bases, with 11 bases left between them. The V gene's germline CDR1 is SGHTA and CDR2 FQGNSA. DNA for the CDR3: TGTGCCAGCAGCTTCGGGATCACCCACGAGCAGTACTTC. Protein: CASSFGITHEQYF.

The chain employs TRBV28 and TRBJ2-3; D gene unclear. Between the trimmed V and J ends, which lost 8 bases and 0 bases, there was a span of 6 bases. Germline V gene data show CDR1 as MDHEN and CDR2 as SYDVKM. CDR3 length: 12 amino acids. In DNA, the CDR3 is TGTGCCAGCCTGGAGAGCACAGATACGCAGTATTTT. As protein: CASLESTDTQYF.